The following is a T cell receptor (beta chain) sequence with its context. The antigen it recognizes is unknown. Per-base qualities were not stored, and no clone one base away is much larger. The CDR3 regions of human TCRbeta chains were subjected to immunosequencing. In the authors' own workflow: TCRs in the repertoires were matched against a reference library of SARS-CoV-2-specific TCRs that had been generated with the MIRA antigen-specificity platform. Breadth was defined as the fraction of unique TCRs that were SARS-CoV-2-associated, and depth was defined as the fraction of total T cells that were SARS-CoV-2-associated. Using the MIRA data, every spike-specific TCR was mapped to the spike region that the TCR reacted to and assigned to either a CD4 or a CD8 class. Log10-transformed breadth and depth values were compared by one-way ANOVA with Sidak's multiple comparisons tests. The immuneACCESS repertoire file appears here via TCRdb, limited to in-frame rearrangements. These files lack a portion of the clones; in checked studies, under half of the deficit traces to unresolved V genes, and the cause of the others is not known. The DNA gave D and trimming, while V, J and clone size come from that table. Here the sample has approximately 110,000 clones; just over 85% occur a single time. Approximately 7.6% of the sample rests with the top ten.

Taken with the paper, the label for time point translates to: baseline before first vaccination. Vaccinee samples came from UK trials COV001 and COV002, including a single-blind randomized controlled phase 2/3 trial of AZD1222 (ChAdOx1 nCoV-19) in healthy adults. For TCRbeta chain sequencing, PBMC samples from trial participants were taken at day 0 and at day 28 after the second dose. The record originates from a study of T cell responses to AZD1222 COVID-19 vaccine (dated by TCRdb to about 2021). For the wider study: Because spike-specific TCR depth and breadth did not differ between the two schedules, AZD1222 recipients who got a second dose at roughly 4 weeks were pooled with those who got a second dose at roughly 12 weeks. Trial participants were enrolled by age into subgroups of 18-55, 56-69 and 70-plus years, and around 140, 26 and 57 TCR-sequenced participants, respectively, were included in these subgroups. TCR sequencing covered over 230 trial participants: 200 to 210 given two doses of AZD1222 and approximately 26 given two doses of MenACWY control vaccine.

The paper as a whole reports these results and caveats: Spike-specific TCR breadth and depth rose significantly after two AZD1222 doses compared with day 0 and with MenACWY recipients. Because no samples from the day 14 peak response were available, repertoires could be characterized only after the peak T cell response. Conclusions about previously exposed vaccinees were limited because only six AZD1222 recipients were SARS-CoV-2 seropositive at baseline. Most participants were white British and females outnumbered males, and the authors suggested that clonal diversity may have been underestimated. In the small 56-69-year group, the increase in depth fell short of significance, most likely because of low power. Epitopes outside the regions mutated in the B.1.351 and B.1.1.7 variants were reportedly recognized by nearly half of the unique spike-specific TCRs. The vaccine-associated CD4 TCRs covered the entire spike protein, and the dominant responses fell in regions 160-218 and 743-854.

CDR1 and CDR2 (SGHRS, YFSETQ) derive from the germline V gene. A distance of 12 bases separates the germline ends of V and J, which lose 0 bases and 8 bases respectively. The CDR3 measures 14 amino acids from cysteine to phenylalanine. Only the CDR3 region is kept as DNA, spanning 42 bases read in frame from base 1. This receptor was identified in an adult in good health. This chain is built from TRBV5-1 and TRBJ2-1, with the D gene call left open. This material consisted of peripheral blood, taken on day 0 of AZD1222 vaccination. The nucleotide sequence reads TGCGCCAGCAGCTTGGACGGTAGCTTCGATGAGCAGTTCTTC. This encodes CASSLDGSFDEQFF. Joined to the reference TRBV5-1 and TRBJ2-1 proteins, this CDR3 gives the full variable domain: KAGVTQTPRYLIKTRGQQVTLSCSPISGHRSVSWYQQTPGQGLQFLFEYFSETQRNKGNFPGRFSGRQFSNSRSEMNVSTLELGDSALYLCASSLDGSFDEQFFGPGTRLTVL.